This T cell receptor beta chain appears in the sequencing data of a study of a mutant IDH1 vaccine in newly diagnosed glioma. Study in general: First vaccine doses came 4-6 weeks after radiotherapy alone, or with temozolomide cycles. Treated individuals were around 60% male and around 40% female, averaging roughly 40 years of age. Previous treatment comprised radiotherapy, temozolomide, or both, mostly both.

V lost 3 bases, J lost 5 bases, and 10 bases lay in between. Looked up from germline, CDR1 is MRHNA and CDR2 is SNTAGT. The CDR3 has 14 residues. Sequencing used immunoSEQ multiplex PCR; TCRdb keeps in-frame clones, though not all of them. The table shows 10,000 to 15,000 clones, with around 76% occurring only once. Concerning this clone itself: The antigen is not known.

Stated time point: week 47, end of study. Doses comprised 300 ug of mutant IDH1 20-mer peptide each, plus topical imiquimod. During weeks 1, 3, 5, 7, 11, 15, 19 and 23, patients received eight vaccinations. The chain has TRBV6-4 and TRBJ2-2; D not resolved. The sequencing used PBMCs, collected from a glioma patient whose treatment included an IDH1 peptide vaccine. The receptor comes from a woman in her 40s with glioma. CDR3: CASSERDTTGELFF. For the CDR3, the DNA is TGTGCCAGCAGTGAAAGGGATACGACCGGGGAGCTGTTTTTT.